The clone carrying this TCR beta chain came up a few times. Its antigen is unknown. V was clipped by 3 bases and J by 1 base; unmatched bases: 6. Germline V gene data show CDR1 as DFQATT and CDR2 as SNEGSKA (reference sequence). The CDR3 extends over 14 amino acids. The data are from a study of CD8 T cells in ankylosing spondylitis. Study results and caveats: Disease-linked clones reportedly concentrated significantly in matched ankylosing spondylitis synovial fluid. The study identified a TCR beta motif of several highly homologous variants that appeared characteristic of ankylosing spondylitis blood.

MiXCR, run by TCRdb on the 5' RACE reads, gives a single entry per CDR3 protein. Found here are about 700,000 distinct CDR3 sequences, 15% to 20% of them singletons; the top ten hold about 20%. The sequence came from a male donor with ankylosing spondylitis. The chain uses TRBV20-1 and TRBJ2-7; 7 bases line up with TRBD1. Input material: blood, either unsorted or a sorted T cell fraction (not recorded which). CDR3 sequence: CSASPGQSSYEQYF. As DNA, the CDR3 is TGCAGTGCTAGCCCGGGACAGTCATCCTACGAGCAGTACTTC.